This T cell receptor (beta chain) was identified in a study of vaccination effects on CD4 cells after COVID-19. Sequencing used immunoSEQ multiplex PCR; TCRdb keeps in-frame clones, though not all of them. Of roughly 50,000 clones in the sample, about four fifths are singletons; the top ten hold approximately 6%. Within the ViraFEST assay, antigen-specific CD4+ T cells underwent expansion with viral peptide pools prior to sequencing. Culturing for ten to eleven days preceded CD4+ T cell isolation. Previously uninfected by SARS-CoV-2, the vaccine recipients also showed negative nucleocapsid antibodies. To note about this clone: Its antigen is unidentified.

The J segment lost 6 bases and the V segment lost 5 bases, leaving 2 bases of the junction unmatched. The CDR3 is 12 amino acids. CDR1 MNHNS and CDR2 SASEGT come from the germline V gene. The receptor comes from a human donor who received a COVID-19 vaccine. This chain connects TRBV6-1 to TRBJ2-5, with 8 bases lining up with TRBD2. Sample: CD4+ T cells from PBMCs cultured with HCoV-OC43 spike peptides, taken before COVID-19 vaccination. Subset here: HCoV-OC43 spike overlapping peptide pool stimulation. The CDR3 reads CASSPGGQTQYF. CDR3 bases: TGTGCCAGCAGTCCGGGAGGGCAGACCCAGTACTTC.